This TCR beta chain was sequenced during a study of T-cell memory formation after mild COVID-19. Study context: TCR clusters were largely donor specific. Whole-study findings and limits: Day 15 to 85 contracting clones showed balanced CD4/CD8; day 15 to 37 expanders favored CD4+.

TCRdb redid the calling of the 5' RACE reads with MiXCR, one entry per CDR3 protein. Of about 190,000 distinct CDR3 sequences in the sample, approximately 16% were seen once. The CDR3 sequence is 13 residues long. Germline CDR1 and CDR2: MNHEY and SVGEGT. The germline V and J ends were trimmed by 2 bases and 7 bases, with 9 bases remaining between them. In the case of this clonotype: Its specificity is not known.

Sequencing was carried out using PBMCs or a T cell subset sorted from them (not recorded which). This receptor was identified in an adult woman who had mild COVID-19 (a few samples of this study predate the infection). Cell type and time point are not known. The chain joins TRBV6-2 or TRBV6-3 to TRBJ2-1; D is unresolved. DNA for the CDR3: TGTGCCAGCAGTTACCCTCTCAGGAATGAGCAGTTCTTC. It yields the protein CASSYPLRNEQFF.